This T cell receptor beta chain is drawn from a study of identical twins. There are a few counts of this clonotype. What it recognizes is unknown. General study results and limits: A lower insertion count was a feature of abundant cord blood beta clonotypes, with no such feature in memory repertoires.

A universal primer site came from template switching; cDNA carried unique molecular identifiers. TCRdb ran MiXCR on the 5' RACE reads and lists one entry per CDR3 protein. The sample records about 890,000 distinct CDR3 sequences, around an eighth being singletons. The sample was also linked to a second study, of yellow fever vaccine responses in identical twins.

The source material was PBMCs. The TCR originated in a woman aged 18-29 years in good health.

The CDR3 nucleotides read TGCGCCAGCAGCTTGACAGAAATACAAGAGACCCAGTACTTC. Translating it yields CASSLTEIQETQYF. The genes are TRBV5-1 and TRBJ2-5; no clear D gene. This CDR3 is 14 amino acids long. Germline CDR1 reads SGHRS; CDR2 reads YFSETQ. The V and J ends lost 1 base and 2 bases respectively, with 9 bases between them.